Listed below are T cell receptor beta chains from one sample, sequenced in a study of long-term antiretroviral therapy in people with HIV. The protocol was immunoSEQ multiplex PCR, while the TCRdb copy is restricted to in-frame clones and leaves out a portion. The sample has approximately 15,000 clones, 84% seen once. This specimen consisted of unsorted PBMCs, obtained 0.1 years after starting antiretroviral therapy. Receptor source: a man aged 18 to 29 with HIV. Each CDR3 is given with its conserved first and last residue. Fields, in order: CDR3 length, clone size, D gene, V gene, J gene, CDR3 DNA, CDR3 protein. D genes are given only for firm matches. Size values are once, few and many counts, or a class for expanded clones, and some rows have none.

16,once,TRBD2,TRBV5-1,TRBJ2-3,TGCGCCAGCAGCTTGGCCACGGGAGGAGGGGCGGATACGCAGTATTTT,CASSLATGGGADTQYF
15,-,-,TRBV15,TRBJ2-5,TGTGCCACCAGCACAATAATAGCTGGTTGGGAGACCCAGTACTTC,CATSTIIAGWETQYF
11,-,-,TRBV30,TRBJ2-2,TGTGCCTGGAGTTATACCGGGGAGCTGTTTTTT,CAWSYTGELFF
15,-,TRBD1,TRBV19,TRBJ2-4,TGTGCCAGTAGTATTCCTGGGACAGGGAAGGACATTCAGTACTTC,CASSIPGTGKDIQYF
13,-,-,TRBV7-2,TRBJ2-5,TGTGCCAGCAGTAACTGGGGGCTAGAGACCCAGTACTTC,CASSNWGLETQYF
17,-,TRBD2,TRBV9,TRBJ2-3,TGTGCCAGCAGCGAGGGACTAGCGGGAGGAAAACAAGATACGCAGTATTTT,CASSEGLAGGKQDTQYF
11,-,-,TRBV6-6,TRBJ2-2,TGTGCCTCGGGGGACACCGGGGAGCTGTTTTTT,CASGDTGELFF
17,-,-,TRBV19,TRBJ1-4,TGTGCCAGTAGTATGGGGGACCTATTCCGTCTGAGTGAAAAACTGTTTTTT,CASSMGDLFRLSEKLFF
14,-,-,TRBV19,TRBJ1-3,TGTGCCAGTAGTATAGCAGGGGACGGAAACACCATATATTTT,CASSIAGDGNTIYF
15,-,-,TRBV9,TRBJ1-2,TGTGCCAGCAGCGTAGCTCGGTCGGGGCGGGGTGGCTACACCTTC,CASSVARSGRGGYTF
12,-,-,TRBV30,TRBJ2-7,TGTGCCTGGAGTGCGGTAGGGGCCGAGCAGTACTTC,CAWSAVGAEQYF
13,-,TRBD1,TRBV6-6,TRBJ1-5,TGTGCCAGCAGGGACAGGGGTAATCAGCCCCAGCATTTT,CASRDRGNQPQHF
17,once,TRBD1,TRBV5-6,TRBJ1-2,TGTGCCAGCAGCTTGCAGGGGCGACAGGGCCCTGACTATGGCTACACCTTC,CASSLQGRQGPDYGYTF
16,once,-,TRBV15,TRBJ1-1,TGTGCCACCAGCAGACCCAGGGAGAACCTTGACACTGAAGCTTTCTTT,CATSRPRENLDTEAFF
14,-,TRBD2,TRBV19,TRBJ2-7,TGTGCCACCACGAACGGGGGGGACACCTACGAGCAGTACTTC,CATTNGGDTYEQYF
13,-,-,TRBV11-2,TRBJ1-5,TGTGCCAGCAGCTCGCGGACAGACCAGCCCCAGCATTTT,CASSSRTDQPQHF
14,-,-,TRBV6-1,TRBJ2-1,TGTGCCAAAGCACGTACAGGGAAAGGCAATGAGCAGTTCTTC,CAKARTGKGNEQFF
13,-,-,TRBV13,TRBJ1-2,TGTGCCAGCAGCTCCAGGACGGACTATGGCTACACCTTC,CASSSRTDYGYTF
15,few,TRBD1,TRBV5-1,TRBJ2-7,TGCGCCAGCAGCTTGGCCCGGGACAGGGACTCCGAGCAGTACTTC,CASSLARDRDSEQYF
13,once,-,TRBV12-5,TRBJ2-7,TGTGCTAGTGGCTTCCCGGGACTGGGAGAGCAGTACTTC,CASGFPGLGEQYF
13,-,-,TRBV14,TRBJ2-5,TGTGCCAGCAGCCAACTAGCGCAAGAGACCCAGTACTTC,CASSQLAQETQYF
15,few,-,TRBV4-3,TRBJ1-1,TGCGCCAGCAGCCAAGAACTGGTCATGGAAACTGAAGCTTTCTTT,CASSQELVMETEAFF
16,-,-,TRBV19,TRBJ1-4,TGTGCCAGTAGTATCGCAGGAGGGGTAGCTAATGAAAAACTGTTTTTT,CASSIAGGVANEKLFF
11,once,-,TRBV4-1,TRBJ1-2,TGCGCCAGCAGCCCGGGAAGTGGCTACACCTTC,CASSPGSGYTF
17,-,TRBD2,TRBV9,TRBJ2-1,TGTGCCAGCGGAGCGGATCTGCTAGCGGGAGCGGGCAATGAGCAGTTCTTC,CASGADLLAGAGNEQFF
14,medium-sized,-,TRBV6-1,TRBJ1-2,TGTGCCAGCAGTGAAATCCCGGGGCTTTATGGCTACACCTTC,CASSEIPGLYGYTF
14,-,-,TRBV5-1,TRBJ2-5,TGCGCCAGCAGCTTGGAGGGGCAGGGGGAGACCCAGTACTTC,CASSLEGQGETQYF
15,-,TRBD1,TRBV14,TRBJ1-2,TGTGCCAGCAGCCGCAGACAGGACAGGATCTATGGCTACACCTTC,CASSRRQDRIYGYTF
14,-,-,TRBV4-1,TRBJ1-6,TGCGCCAGCAGCCAGGGTTCTGCGAATTCACCCCTCCACTTT,CASSQGSANSPLHF
16,-,-,TRBV2,TRBJ2-3,TGTGCCAGCAGACATAGGGCCGCACAAAGAGGAGATACGCAGTATTTT,CASRHRAAQRGDTQYF
17,-,-,TRBV13,TRBJ2-7,TGTGCCAGCAGCTTAGCCCCCACCCCCGGGGGAGGCTACGAGCAGTACTTC,CASSLAPTPGGGYEQYF
13,-,-,TRBV27,TRBJ2-5,TGTGCCAGCAGCCGGGACTTCGAAGAGACCCAGTACTTC,CASSRDFEETQYF
15,few,-,TRBV19,TRBJ2-1,TGTGCCAGTAGTATTGACCCCGCTTCCTACAATGAGCAGTTCTTC,CASSIDPASYNEQFF
15,-,-,TRBV5-6,TRBJ1-4,TGTGCCAGCAGCCCTGCTCAGGGTCATAATGAAAAACTGTTTTTT,CASSPAQGHNEKLFF
15,-,TRBD1,TRBV9,TRBJ1-1,TGTGCCAGCAGCGTAGTGGGGACAGGGGTCACTGAAGCTTTCTTT,CASSVVGTGVTEAFF
12,-,-,TRBV13,TRBJ1-5,TGTGCCAGCAGCTTAGAGGGGCAGCCCCAGCATTTT,CASSLEGQPQHF
13,-,-,TRBV9,TRBJ2-7,TGTGCCAGCAGCCCAGGGGTGGGCTACGAGCAGTACTTC,CASSPGVGYEQYF
15,-,-,TRBV10-3,TRBJ2-7,TGTGCCATCAAGGGGATAACAGGTGGAACCTACGAGCAGTACTTC,CAIKGITGGTYEQYF
16,-,TRBD1,TRBV15,TRBJ2-5,TGTGCCACCAGTCTAGGGACAGGGCCTGGAGAAGAGACCCAGTACTTC,CATSLGTGPGEETQYF
17,medium-sized,-,TRBV10-1,TRBJ2-2,TGCGCCATCTTAGGTAGGAGGGGGCCCGAGAACACCGGGGAGCTGTTTTTT,CAILGRRGPENTGELFF
15,-,-,TRBV15,TRBJ1-5,TGTGCCACCAGCAGAGATGAAGCGAGTATCCAGCCCCAGCATTTT,CATSRDEASIQPQHF
13,-,TRBD1,TRBV9,TRBJ1-2,TGTGCCAGCAGCGGGGGGACAGGGTCTGGCTACACCTTC,CASSGGTGSGYTF
15,-,TRBD1,TRBV15,TRBJ1-6,TGTGCCACCAGCAGGGAGACAGGGGGGAATTCACCCCTCCACTTT,CATSRETGGNSPLHF
16,-,-,TRBV13,TRBJ1-1,TGTGCCAGCAGCTTATCAACGGGGGTGGGAAACACTGAAGCTTTCTTT,CASSLSTGVGNTEAFF
15,-,-,TRBV2,TRBJ2-3,TGTGCCAGCTCGGCGGGCGGAACTAGCACAGATACGCAGTATTTT,CASSAGGTSTDTQYF
14,-,-,TRBV6-1,TRBJ1-6,TGTGCCACCGGCCAGCAGGGGCAGAATTCACCCCTCCACTTT,CATGQQGQNSPLHF
14,-,-,TRBV9,TRBJ2-7,TGTGCCAGCAGCCGGGCAGGGCGGGTCTCCGAGCAGTACTTC,CASSRAGRVSEQYF
15,-,-,TRBV29-1,TRBJ1-4,TGCAGCGCCTATCCCGACAACGCGTTTGGCGAAAAACTGTTTTTT,CSAYPDNAFGEKLFF
14,-,TRBD1,TRBV10-3,TRBJ2-5,TGTGCCACTTCTCGAGGACAGGAACAAGAGACCCAGTACTTC,CATSRGQEQETQYF
10,-,-,TRBV11-1,TRBJ1-1,TGTGCCACCTCGAACACTGAAGCTTTCTTT,CATSNTEAFF
15,-,-,TRBV7-2,TRBJ1-5,TGTGCCAGCAGCTTAGCGCAGGGACCGGGGCAGCCCCAGCATTTT,CASSLAQGPGQPQHF
12,few,-,TRBV12-5,TRBJ1-2,TGTGCTAGTGCCACGGGGGCCTCTGGCTACACCTTC,CASATGASGYTF
17,-,TRBD1,TRBV29-1,TRBJ1-1,TGCAGCGTTTATCCCCGACTTGACAGGGGGCAAGGAACTGAAGCTTTCTTT,CSVYPRLDRGQGTEAFF
13,-,-,TRBV29-1,TRBJ2-1,TGCAGCGTGGACCAAGTCACCTACAATGAGCAGTTCTTC,CSVDQVTYNEQFF
14,-,-,TRBV6-1,TRBJ2-3,TGTGCCAGCAGTGAATCGGGGGGCCCAGATACGCAGTATTTT,CASSESGGPDTQYF
16,-,TRBD1,TRBV5-5,TRBJ1-5,TGTGCCAGCAACATCTACCCGGGACAGGGGAATCAGCCCCAGCATTTT,CASNIYPGQGNQPQHF
19,-,-,TRBV19,TRBJ2-2,TGTGCCAGTAGCCTCCCCTGGGGGGGACATAAAATGCTTCCCGGGGAGCTGTTTTTT,CASSLPWGGHKMLPGELFF
11,-,-,TRBV18,TRBJ2-5,TGTGCCAGCTCACCGGAGGAGACCCAGTACTTC,CASSPEETQYF
13,-,-,TRBV6-1,TRBJ2-7,TGTGCCAGCATGACAGTGAACTCCTACGAGCAGTACTTC,CASMTVNSYEQYF